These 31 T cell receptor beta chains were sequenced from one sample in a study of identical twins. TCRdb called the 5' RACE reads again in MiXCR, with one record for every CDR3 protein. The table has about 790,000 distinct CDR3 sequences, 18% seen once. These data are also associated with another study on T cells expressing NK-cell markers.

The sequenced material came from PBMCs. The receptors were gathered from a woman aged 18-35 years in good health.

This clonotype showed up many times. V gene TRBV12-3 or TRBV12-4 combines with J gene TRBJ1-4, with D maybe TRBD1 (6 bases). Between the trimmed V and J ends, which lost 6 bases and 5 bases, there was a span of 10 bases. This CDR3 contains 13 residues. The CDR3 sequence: CASRDRMNEKLFF. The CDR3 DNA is TGTGCCAGCAGAGACAGGATGAATGAAAAACTGTTTTTT.

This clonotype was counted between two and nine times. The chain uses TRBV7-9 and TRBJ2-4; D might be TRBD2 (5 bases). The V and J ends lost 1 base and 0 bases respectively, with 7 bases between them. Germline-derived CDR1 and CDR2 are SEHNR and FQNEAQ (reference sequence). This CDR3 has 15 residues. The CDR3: CASSLERLAKNIQYF. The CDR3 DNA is TGTGCCAGCAGCTTAGAGCGGCTAGCCAAAAACATTCAGTACTTC.

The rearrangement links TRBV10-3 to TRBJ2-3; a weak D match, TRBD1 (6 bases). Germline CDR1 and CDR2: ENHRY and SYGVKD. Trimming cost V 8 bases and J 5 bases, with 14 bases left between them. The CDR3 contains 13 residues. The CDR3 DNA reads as TGTGCCATCCTTCCTACAGGGAAAGATACGCAGTATTTT. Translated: CAILPTGKDTQYF.

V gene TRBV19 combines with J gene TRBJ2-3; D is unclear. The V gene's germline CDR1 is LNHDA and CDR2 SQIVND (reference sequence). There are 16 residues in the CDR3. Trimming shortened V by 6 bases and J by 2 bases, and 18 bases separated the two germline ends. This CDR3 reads CASRRSTAESTDTQYF. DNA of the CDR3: TGTGCCAGTAGACGGTCTACAGCCGAATCCACAGATACGCAGTATTTT. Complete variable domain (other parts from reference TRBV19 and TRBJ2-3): DGGITQSPKYLFRKEGQNVTLSCEQNLNHDAMYWYRQDPGQGLRLIYYSQIVNDFQKGDIAEGYSVSREKKESFPLTVTSAQKNPTAFYLCASRRSTAESTDTQYFGPGTRLTVL.

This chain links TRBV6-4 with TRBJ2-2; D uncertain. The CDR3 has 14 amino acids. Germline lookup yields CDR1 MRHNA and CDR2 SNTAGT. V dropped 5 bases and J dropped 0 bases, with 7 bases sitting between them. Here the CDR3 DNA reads TGTGCCAGCAGTAGGGAACCGAACACCGGGGAGCTGTTTTTT. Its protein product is CASSREPNTGELFF.

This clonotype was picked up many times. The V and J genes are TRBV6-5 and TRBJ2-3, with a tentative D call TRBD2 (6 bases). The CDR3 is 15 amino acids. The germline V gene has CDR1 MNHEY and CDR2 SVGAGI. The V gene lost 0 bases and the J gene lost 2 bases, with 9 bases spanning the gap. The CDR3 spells CASSYSPDYTDTQYF. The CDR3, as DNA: TGTGCCAGCAGTTACTCACCGGACTACACAGATACGCAGTATTTT.

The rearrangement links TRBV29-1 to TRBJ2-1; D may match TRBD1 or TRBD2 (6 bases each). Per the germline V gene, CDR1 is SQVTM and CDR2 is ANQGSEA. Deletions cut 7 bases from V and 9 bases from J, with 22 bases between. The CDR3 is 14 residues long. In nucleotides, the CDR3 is TGCAGCGCCTCCCCAAACAGGGAGGCGGGTGAGCAGTTCTTC. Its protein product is CSASPNREAGEQFF.

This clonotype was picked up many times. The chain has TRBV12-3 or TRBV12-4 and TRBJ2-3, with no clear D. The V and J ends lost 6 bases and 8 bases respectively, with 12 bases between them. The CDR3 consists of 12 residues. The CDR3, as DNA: TGTGCCAGCAGCTTGTCACCGTTTACGCAGTATTTT. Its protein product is CASSLSPFTQYF.

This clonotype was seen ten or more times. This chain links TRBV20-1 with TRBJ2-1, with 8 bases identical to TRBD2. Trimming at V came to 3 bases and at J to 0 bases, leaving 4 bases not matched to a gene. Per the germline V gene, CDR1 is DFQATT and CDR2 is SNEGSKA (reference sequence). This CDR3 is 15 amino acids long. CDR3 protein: CSARASGSSYNEQFF. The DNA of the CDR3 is TGCAGTGCTAGGGCGAGCGGGAGCTCCTACAATGAGCAGTTCTTC.

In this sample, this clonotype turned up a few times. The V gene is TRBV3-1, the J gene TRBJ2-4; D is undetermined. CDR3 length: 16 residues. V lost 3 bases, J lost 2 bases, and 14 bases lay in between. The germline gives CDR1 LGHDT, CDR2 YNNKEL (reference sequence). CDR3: CASSQAQFETKNIQYF. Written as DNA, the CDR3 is TGTGCCAGCAGCCAGGCCCAGTTCGAGACCAAAAACATTCAGTACTTC.

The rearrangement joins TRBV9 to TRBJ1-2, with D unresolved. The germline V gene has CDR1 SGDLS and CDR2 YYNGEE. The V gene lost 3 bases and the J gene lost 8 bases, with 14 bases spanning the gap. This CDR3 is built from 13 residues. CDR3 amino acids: CASSARARWGYTF. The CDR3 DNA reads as TGTGCCAGCAGCGCCCGGGCAAGGTGGGGCTACACCTTC.

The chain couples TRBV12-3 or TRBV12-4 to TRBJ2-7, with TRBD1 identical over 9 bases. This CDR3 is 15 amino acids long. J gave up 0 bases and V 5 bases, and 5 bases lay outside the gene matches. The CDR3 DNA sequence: TGTGCCAGCAGTGAACACAGGGGGCTCTCCTACGAGCAGTACTTC. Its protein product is CASSEHRGLSYEQYF.

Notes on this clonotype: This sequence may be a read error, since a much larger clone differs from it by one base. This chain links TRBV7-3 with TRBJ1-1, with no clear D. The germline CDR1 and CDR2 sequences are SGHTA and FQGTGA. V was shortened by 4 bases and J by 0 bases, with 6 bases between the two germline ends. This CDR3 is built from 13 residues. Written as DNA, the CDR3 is TGTGCCAGCAGCTCAGACATGAACACTGAAGCTTTCTTT. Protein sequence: CASSSDMNTEAFF.

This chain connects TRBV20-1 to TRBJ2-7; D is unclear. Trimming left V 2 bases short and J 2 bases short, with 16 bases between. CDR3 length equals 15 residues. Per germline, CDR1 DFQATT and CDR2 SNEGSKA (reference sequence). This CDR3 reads CSARSPQVGTYEQYF. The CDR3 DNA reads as TGCAGTGCTAGATCCCCTCAGGTTGGGACCTACGAGCAGTACTTC.

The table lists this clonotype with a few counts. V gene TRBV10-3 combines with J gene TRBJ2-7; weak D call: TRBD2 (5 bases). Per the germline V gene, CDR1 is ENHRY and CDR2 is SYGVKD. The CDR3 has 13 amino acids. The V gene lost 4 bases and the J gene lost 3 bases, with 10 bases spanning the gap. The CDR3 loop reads CAISAVGNYEQYF. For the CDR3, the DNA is TGTGCCATCAGTGCGGTCGGGAACTACGAGCAGTACTTC.

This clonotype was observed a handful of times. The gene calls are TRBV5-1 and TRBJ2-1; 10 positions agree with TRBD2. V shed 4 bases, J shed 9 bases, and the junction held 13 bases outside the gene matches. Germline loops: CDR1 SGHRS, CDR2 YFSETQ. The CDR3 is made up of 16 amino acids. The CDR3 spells CASSGWWASGSGEQFF. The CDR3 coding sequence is TGCGCCAGCAGCGGCTGGTGGGCTAGCGGGAGCGGTGAGCAGTTCTTC.

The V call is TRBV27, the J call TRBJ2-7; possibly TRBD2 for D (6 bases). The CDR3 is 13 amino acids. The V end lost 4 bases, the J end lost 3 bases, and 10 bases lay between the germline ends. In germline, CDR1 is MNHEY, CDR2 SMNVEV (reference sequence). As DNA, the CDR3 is TGTGCCAGCAGTTGGAGCGGGCGCTACGAGCAGTACTTC. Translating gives CASSWSGRYEQYF.

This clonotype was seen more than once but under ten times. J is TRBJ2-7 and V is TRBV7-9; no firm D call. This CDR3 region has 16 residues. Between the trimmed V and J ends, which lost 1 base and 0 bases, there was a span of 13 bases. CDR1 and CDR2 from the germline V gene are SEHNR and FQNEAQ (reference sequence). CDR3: CASSLGGVGPSYEQYF. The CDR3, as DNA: TGTGCCAGCAGCTTAGGTGGGGTTGGGCCCTCCTACGAGCAGTACTTC.

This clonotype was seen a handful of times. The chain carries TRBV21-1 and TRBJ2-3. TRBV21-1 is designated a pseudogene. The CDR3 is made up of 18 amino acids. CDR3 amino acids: CASSKEGGPIISTDTQYF. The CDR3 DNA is TGTGCCAGCAGCAAAGAAGGCGGACCGATAATAAGCACAGATACGCAGTATTTT.

The CDR3 here is CASSQAGVGTDTQYF. The CDR3 coding sequence is TGCGCCAGCAGCCAAGCCGGAGTTGGCACAGATACGCAGTATTTT. This sequence joins TRBV4-3 and TRBJ2-3; D ambiguous. This CDR3 comprises 15 residues. Germline CDR1 and CDR2: LGHNA and YSLEER. V shed 1 base and J shed 1 base, with 9 bases lying between them.

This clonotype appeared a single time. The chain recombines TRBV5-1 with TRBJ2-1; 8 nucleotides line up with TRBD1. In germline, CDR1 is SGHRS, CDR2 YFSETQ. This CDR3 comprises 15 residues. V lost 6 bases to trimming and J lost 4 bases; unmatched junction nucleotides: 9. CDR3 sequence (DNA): TGCGCCAGCACCTGGGGGACAGGAGGGTACAATGAGCAGTTCTTC. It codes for CASTWGTGGYNEQFF. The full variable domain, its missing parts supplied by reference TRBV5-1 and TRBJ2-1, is KAGVTQTPRYLIKTRGQQVTLSCSPISGHRSVSWYQQTPGQGLQFLFEYFSETQRNKGNFPGRFSGRQFSNSRSEMNVSTLELGDSALYLCASTWGTGGYNEQFFGPGTRLTVL.

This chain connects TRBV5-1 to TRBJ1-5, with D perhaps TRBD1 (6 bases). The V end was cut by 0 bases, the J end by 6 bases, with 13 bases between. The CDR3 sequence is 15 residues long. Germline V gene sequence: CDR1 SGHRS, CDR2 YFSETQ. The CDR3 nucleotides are TGCGCCAGCAGCTTGGTTTCAGGGGCAGCTCAGCCCCAGCATTTT. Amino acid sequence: CASSLVSGAAQPQHF.

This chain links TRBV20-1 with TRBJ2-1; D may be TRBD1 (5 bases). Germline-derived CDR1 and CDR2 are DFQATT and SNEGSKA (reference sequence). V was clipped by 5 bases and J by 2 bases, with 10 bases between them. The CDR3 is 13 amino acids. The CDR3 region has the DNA TGCAGTGCTTGGGGCAGAACCTACAATGAGCAGTTCTTC. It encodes CSAWGRTYNEQFF.

CDR3 sequence reads: CASSQEFQREMMDTQYF. CDR3 nucleotide sequence: TGCGCCAGCAGCCAAGAGTTCCAGCGGGAGATGATGGATACGCAGTATTTT. The rearrangement links TRBV4-3 to TRBJ2-3; 8 bases are a match to TRBD2. V lost 0 bases to trimming and J lost 6 bases; unmatched junction nucleotides: 11. Germline CDR1 and CDR2: LGHNA and YSLEER. The CDR3 is 17 amino acids.

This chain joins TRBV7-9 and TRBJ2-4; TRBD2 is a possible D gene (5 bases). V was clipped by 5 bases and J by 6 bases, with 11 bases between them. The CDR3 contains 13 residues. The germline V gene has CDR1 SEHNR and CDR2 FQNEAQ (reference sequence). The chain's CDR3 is CASSNIRGNIQYF. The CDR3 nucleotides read TGTGCCAGCAGCAATATCCGGGGAAACATTCAGTACTTC.

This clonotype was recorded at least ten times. CDR3 loop: CASSTPHSSFGPGELFF. The CDR3 DNA follows: TGTGCCAGCAGCACCCCGCATTCGAGTTTCGGTCCCGGGGAGCTGTTTTTT. The chain is built from TRBV6-1 and TRBJ2-2; D call uncertain. Looked up from germline, CDR1 is MNHNS and CDR2 is SASEGT. The CDR3 contains 17 residues. Trimming pared 6 bases from V and 6 bases from J, leaving 23 bases between.

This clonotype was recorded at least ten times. The DNA for the CDR3 is TGCGCCAGCAGCCAAGGACAGGCCATGTCCTACAATGAGCAGTTCTTC. Protein sequence: CASSQGQAMSYNEQFF. V gene TRBV5-1 combines with J gene TRBJ2-1, with 7 bases that match TRBD1. Trimming removed 4 bases from V and 1 base from J; junction bases left unmatched: 8. The CDR3 totals 16 residues. The germline V gene has CDR1 SGHRS and CDR2 YFSETQ.

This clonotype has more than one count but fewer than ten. The DNA of the CDR3 is TGTGCCAGCAGCCCGGGACAGCCCCACCGAGGGCTGTTTTTT. Amino acid sequence: CASSPGQPHRGLFF. This sequence joins TRBV7-9 and TRBJ1-4, with 7 bases that match TRBD1. V gave up 5 bases and J gave up 14 bases; unmatched junction bases: 14. This CDR3 comprises 14 residues. Germline loops: CDR1 SEHNR, CDR2 FQNEAQ (reference sequence).

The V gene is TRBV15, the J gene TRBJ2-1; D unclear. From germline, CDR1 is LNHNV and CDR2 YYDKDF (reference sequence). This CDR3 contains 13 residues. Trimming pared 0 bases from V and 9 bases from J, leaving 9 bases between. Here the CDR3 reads CATSRDLRTEQFF. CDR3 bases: TGTGCCACCAGCAGAGATCTCAGGACTGAGCAGTTCTTC.

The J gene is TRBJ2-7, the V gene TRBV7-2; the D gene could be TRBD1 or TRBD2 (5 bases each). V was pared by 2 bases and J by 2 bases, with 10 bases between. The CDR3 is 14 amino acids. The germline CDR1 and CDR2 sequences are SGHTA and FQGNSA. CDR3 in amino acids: CASSLYGDPYEQYF. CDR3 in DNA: TGTGCCAGCAGCTTATACGGGGACCCCTACGAGCAGTACTTC.

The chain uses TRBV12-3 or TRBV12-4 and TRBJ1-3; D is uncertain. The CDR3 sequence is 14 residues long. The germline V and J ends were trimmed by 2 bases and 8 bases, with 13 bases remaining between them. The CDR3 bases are TGTGCCAGCAGTTTACTGGGTGCTCAGGACACCATATATTTT. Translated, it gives CASSLLGAQDTIYF.